Listed here is a single T cell receptor (beta chain). This record comes from a study of blood T cell repertoires in COVID-19. Profiling relied on immunoSEQ multiplex PCR, and the TCRdb table lists in-frame clones only, not all of them. The sample has around 450,000 clones, approximately 90% seen once. Participants had their cohort set by participant-reported clinical history. Germline V gives CDR1 LGHNT, CDR2 FRNRAP. V was pared by 3 bases and J by 2 bases, with 11 bases between. This CDR3 contains 14 residues. This receptor was identified in a young woman with acute COVID-19. Sequenced sample: PBMCs or T cells enriched from blood (not recorded which). V and J are TRBV12-5 and TRBJ2-7; D not certain. This CDR3 is CASGFVGLTYEQYF. The CDR3 DNA sequence: TGTGCTAGTGGTTTCGTCGGTCTCACCTACGAGCAGTACTTC.